One and the same sample provided the 14 T cell receptor beta chains below, sequenced in a study of CD8+ T cells in alopecia areata. The treatment was: oral pan-JAK inhibitor, 5-10 mg twice daily. RNA, once extracted, was reverse transcribed into cDNA for use as the sequencing template. The repertoire was sequenced with immunoSEQ multiplex PCR; TCRdb's copy has only in-frame clones and lacks some. The sample holds hundreds of thousands of clones, roughly 66% seen once. Source: CD4+ T cells sorted from blood, taken at week 44, from a patient treated with tofacitinib. The source is a human donor with alopecia areata.

The V call is TRBV7-9, the J call TRBJ2-1; possibly TRBD2 for D (7 bases). The CDR3 runs to 12 residues. Deletions cut 2 bases from V and 13 bases from J, with 12 bases between. The germline V gene encodes CDR1 SEHNR and CDR2 FQNEAQ (reference sequence). The CDR3, as DNA: TGTGCCAGCAGCTTAAGAGCGGGACAACAGTTCTTC. This translates into CASSLRAGQQFF. The whole variable domain, remainder taken from reference TRBV7-9 and TRBJ2-1, is DTGVSQNPRHKITKRGQNVTFRCDPISEHNRLYWYRQTLGQGPEFLTYFQNEAQLEKSRLLSDRFSAERPKGSFSTLEIQRTEQGDSAMYLCASSLRAGQQFFGPGTRLTVL.

The rearrangement uses TRBV30 and TRBJ2-5; D gene uncertain. There are 13 residues in the CDR3. CDR1 and CDR2 from the germline V gene are GTSNPN and SVGIG (reference sequence). V was clipped by 1 base and J by 2 bases, with 8 bases between them. The CDR3 DNA reads as TGTGCCTGGAGTGCTCAGGTACAAGAGACCCAGTACTTC. It specifies CAWSAQVQETQYF.

This clone appeared a few times. This rearrangement joins TRBV5-1 to TRBJ1-1; D gene uncertain. In germline, CDR1 is SGHRS, CDR2 YFSETQ. CDR3 length equals 13 residues. V lost 1 base, J lost 0 bases, and 4 bases lay in between. The CDR3 nucleotides read TGCGCCAGCAGCTTGTACATGAACACTGAAGCTTTCTTT. The encoded protein is CASSLYMNTEAFF.

The gene calls are TRBV15 and TRBJ1-5; 7 bases map to TRBD1. V dropped 4 bases and J dropped 7; count of bases not matched to a gene: 13. Germline CDR1 and CDR2: LNHNV and YYDKDF (reference sequence). The CDR3 loop spans 16 amino acids. The CDR3 spells CATSTEDRVGGQPQHF. In DNA, the CDR3 is TGTGCCACCAGCACAGAAGACAGGGTGGGGGGGCAGCCCCAGCATTTT.

V and J are TRBV30 and TRBJ2-2, with D possibly matching TRBD2 (5 bases). The V gene's germline CDR1 is GTSNPN and CDR2 SVGIG (reference sequence). CDR3 length equals 15 residues. Trimming pared 2 bases from V and 5 bases from J, leaving 15 bases between. CDR3 amino acids: CAWSISVMWTGELFF. The CDR3 region has the DNA TGTGCCTGGAGTATTAGCGTGATGTGGACCGGGGAGCTGTTTTTT.

This clone was recorded only once. The V and J genes are TRBV4-3 and TRBJ2-2; D not certain. Per the germline V gene, CDR1 is LGHNA and CDR2 is YSLEER. V was trimmed by 3 bases and J by 6 bases, leaving 8 bases between them. CDR3 length: 13 residues. CDR3 DNA sequence: TGCGCCAGCAGCCAGGCAGTCGCCGGGGAGCTGTTTTTT. Translated, it gives CASSQAVAGELFF.

V gene TRBV29-1 combines with J gene TRBJ2-1; tentatively, D is TRBD1 (5 bases). The V and J ends lost 3 bases and 6 bases respectively, with 9 bases between them. Germline CDR1 and CDR2: SQVTM and ANQGSEA. The CDR3 consists of 12 residues. CDR3 residues: CSVDKGSNEQFF. The CDR3 nucleotides read TGCAGCGTTGACAAGGGGTCCAATGAGCAGTTCTTC.

The chain links TRBV27 to TRBJ2-6; the match to TRBD1 covers 9 bases. The CDR3 loop spans 16 amino acids. Per germline, CDR1 MNHEY and CDR2 SMNVEV (reference sequence). J gave up 2 bases and V 5 bases, and 4 bases lay outside the gene matches. The chain's CDR3 is CASSIRQGAGANVLTF. The CDR3 DNA reads as TGTGCCAGCAGTATAAGACAGGGGGCTGGGGCCAACGTCCTGACTTTC.

This clone was observed a handful of times. The chain carries TRBV6-1 and TRBJ1-1; 7 positions agree with TRBD1. This CDR3 contains 12 residues. Germline CDR1 and CDR2: MNHNS and SASEGT. Losses at the gene ends were 4 bases for V and 7 bases for J; bases not matched to a gene: 3. The DNA of the CDR3 is TGTGCCAGCAGTGGGACAGGAGTTGAAGCTTTCTTT. Protein sequence: CASSGTGVEAFF.

The CDR3 is CASSADPGTGDQPQHF. DNA of the CDR3: TGTGCCAGCAGCGCAGATCCCGGGACAGGGGATCAGCCCCAGCATTTT. This chain uses TRBV9 with TRBJ1-5; TRBD1 matches 10 bases. The CDR3 extends over 16 amino acids. The germline V gene has CDR1 SGDLS and CDR2 YYNGEE. The V segment lost 3 bases and the J segment 5 bases; nucleotides outside the gene matches: 8.

For this clone: The same CDR3 can be traced to other DNA sequences in this sample. DNA of the CDR3: TGTGCCAGCAGCTTGGAGGGATATGGCTACACCTTC. Amino acids: CASSLEGYGYTF. The rearrangement uses TRBV5-6 and TRBJ1-2; D call uncertain. Germline V gives CDR1 SGHDT, CDR2 YYEEEE. V gave up 0 bases and J gave up 5 bases, with 5 bases separating them. The CDR3 contains 12 residues.

This clone was seen only a few times. The same CDR3 can be traced to other DNA sequences in this sample. The chain is built from TRBV29-1 and TRBJ2-7; 8 bases fit TRBD1. The J segment lost 1 base and the V segment lost 7 bases, leaving 3 bases of the junction unmatched. This CDR3 has 12 residues. Germline CDR1 SQVTM, CDR2 ANQGSEA. CDR3 region: CSGGQASYEQYF. Written as DNA, the CDR3 is TGCAGCGGGGGACAGGCTTCCTACGAGCAGTACTTC.

The chain carries TRBV7-3 and TRBJ1-2; D is uncertain. Trimming shortened V by 2 bases and J by 4 bases, and 8 bases separated the two germline ends. Germline V gene data show CDR1 as SGHTA and CDR2 as FQGTGA. This CDR3 has 13 residues. CDR3 bases: TGTGCCAGCAGCTTACGACGGGGCTATGGCTACACCTTC. This gives the protein CASSLRRGYGYTF.

A few counts support this clone. This chain uses TRBV25-1 with TRBJ2-2; D remains unclear. There are 12 residues in the CDR3. V shed 2 bases and J shed 2 bases, with 0 bases lying between them. Germline CDR1 reads MGHDK; CDR2 reads SYGVNS. CDR3 in DNA: TGTGCCAGCAGTGAAAACACCGGGGAGCTGTTTTTT. Its translation: CASSENTGELFF. The entire variable domain, with the rest obtained from reference TRBV25-1 and TRBJ2-2, is as follows: EADIYQTPRYLVIGTGKKITLECSQTMGHDKMYWYQQDPGMELHLIHYSYGVNSTEKGDLSSESTVSRIRTEHFPLTLESARPSHTSQYLCASSENTGELFFGEGSRLTVL.